One sample yielded the 23 T cell receptor beta chains listed below, sequenced in a study of blood T cells in healthy people across ages. The second PCR ran roughly 7 to 12 cycles with a sample-barcoded 5' primer and J-beta primers. A single record per CDR3 protein comes from TCRdb applying MiXCR to the 5' RACE reads. The sample contains hundreds of thousands of distinct CDR3 sequences, 58% of which appear only once. Material: blood. The source of these receptors is a young man in good health.

This clonotype turned up a few times. The chain carries TRBV7-2 and TRBJ1-5; no firm D call. The germline V and J ends were trimmed by 5 bases and 3 bases, with 11 bases remaining between them. Per germline, CDR1 SGHTA and CDR2 FQGNSA. CDR3 length: 14 residues. The CDR3 DNA is TGTGCCAGCAGCCCACGCCGGACCAATCAGCCCCAGCATTTT. Translation: CASSPRRTNQPQHF. Supplemented by reference TRBV7-2 and TRBJ1-5, the full variable domain reads GAGVSQSPSNKVTEKGKDVELRCDPISGHTALYWYRQSLGQGLEFLIYFQGNSAPDKSGLPSDRFSAERTGGSVSTLTIQRTQQEDSAVYLCASSPRRTNQPQHFGDGTRLSIL.

This chain links TRBV6-5 with TRBJ2-5; TRBD1 is a possible D gene (6 bases). With the DNA end fitting TRBJ2-7 better, the J assignment may be wrong. Germline V gives CDR1 MNHEY, CDR2 SVGAGI. CDR3 size: 14 residues. CDR3 in amino acids: CASSYYAGVNEQYF. CDR3 nucleotides: TGTGCCAGCAGTTACTATGCAGGGGTGAACGAGCAGTACTTC.

The chain couples TRBV20-1 to TRBJ2-7; 7 nucleotides align to TRBD1. The DNA end is more similar to TRBJ2-4, so the J call may be wrong. CDR3 length: 13 residues. The germline CDR1 and CDR2 sequences are DFQATT and SNEGSKA (reference sequence). CDR3 DNA sequence: TGCAGTGCTAGAGACGCACGACAGGGCATTCAGTACTTC. Translation gives CSARDARQGIQYF.

This chain links TRBV29-1 with TRBJ2-7; possible D gene TRBD2, 7 bases. The J call may be mistaken, given a closer DNA end match to TRBJ2-5. The CDR3 is 15 residues long. Germline CDR1 SQVTM, CDR2 ANQGSEA. The CDR3 here is CSVEGGGGPGETQYF. DNA for the CDR3: TGCAGCGTTGAGGGGGGAGGGGGGCCAGGAGAGACCCAGTACTTC.

The chain links TRBV6-5 to TRBJ2-5; D is perhaps TRBD1 (5 bases). The ends were cut back, 7 bases at V and 4 bases at J, with 16 bases in the middle. The CDR3 is 14 amino acids. The germline V gene has CDR1 MNHEY and CDR2 SVGAGI. Here the CDR3 reads CASNTLGPTETQYF. CDR3 nucleotides: TGTGCCAGCAACACACTGGGGCCGACAGAGACCCAGTACTTC.

V and J are TRBV10-3 and TRBJ1-1; TRBD1 agrees at 8 bases. Germline V gene sequence: CDR1 ENHRY, CDR2 SYGVKD. The CDR3 is 15 amino acids. V gave up 3 bases and J gave up 6 bases; unmatched junction bases: 9. DNA of the CDR3: TGTGCCATCAGTGACCCGAGACAGGGGTTGGCTGAAGCTTTCTTT. Its protein product is CAISDPRQGLAEAFF.

This sequence joins TRBV15 and TRBJ2-3, with D tentatively TRBD1 or TRBD2 (5 bases each). This CDR3 spans 15 amino acids. Trimming stripped 3 bases from V and 3 bases from J, with 13 bases between. CDR1 is LNHNV, CDR2 YYDKDF, per germline (reference sequence). The CDR3 is CATSRDRWGTDTQYF. The CDR3 nucleotides read TGTGCCACCAGCAGGGATAGGTGGGGGACAGATACGCAGTATTTT. Full variable domain (outside the CDR3, taken from reference TRBV15 and TRBJ2-3): DAMVIQNPRYQVTQFGKPVTLSCSQTLNHNVMYWYQQKSSQAPKLLFHYYDKDFNNEADTPDNFQSRRPNTSFCFLDIRSPGLGDTAMYLCATSRDRWGTDTQYFGPGTRLTVL.

This rearrangement joins TRBV7-2 to TRBJ2-7; 12 bases are a match to TRBD2. The CDR3 contains 17 residues. CDR1 and CDR2 (germline): SGHTA, FQGNSA. V lost 0 bases and J lost 1; bases outside the gene matches: 4. CDR3 region: CASSLAGLAGGSYEQYF. The CDR3 DNA is TGTGCCAGCAGCTTAGCAGGGCTAGCGGGAGGGTCCTACGAGCAGTACTTC.

Only a few counts were recorded for this clonotype. This sequence joins TRBV20-1 and TRBJ2-7; 8 positions match TRBD2. This CDR3 has 14 amino acids. V was pared by 0 bases and J by 2 bases, with 3 bases of the junction left unmatched. Germline CDR1 DFQATT, CDR2 SNEGSKA (reference sequence). DNA of the CDR3: TGCAGTGCTAGAGACCTAGCGGGCCCCTACGAGCAGTACTTC. Translation gives CSARDLAGPYEQYF.

The V gene is TRBV20-1, the J gene TRBJ2-1; 10 bases align to TRBD2. Germline V gene sequence: CDR1 DFQATT, CDR2 SNEGSKA (reference sequence). The CDR3 is 12 residues long. Trimming removed 5 bases from V and 7 bases from J; junction bases left unmatched: 2. The CDR3 loop reads CSAEREGNEQFF. For the CDR3, the DNA is TGCAGTGCTGAGCGGGAGGGAAATGAGCAGTTCTTC.

This clonotype was seen only a few times. V gene TRBV29-1 combines with J gene TRBJ2-3; 11 bases line up with TRBD2. The CDR3 runs 17 residues. J was trimmed by 2 bases and V by 4 bases; bases with no gene match: 11. The germline V gene has CDR1 SQVTM and CDR2 ANQGSEA. CDR3 DNA sequence: TGCAGCGTTGGGGTTATAATAGCGGGGGGGACCACAGATACGCAGTATTTT. Translating gives CSVGVIIAGGTTDTQYF.

The chain joins TRBV15 to TRBJ2-6; 7 nucleotides agree with TRBD2. The CDR3 is 21 residues long. The ends lost 0 bases at V and 6 bases at J; junction bases unmatched: 20. Germline-derived CDR1 and CDR2 are LNHNV and YYDKDF (reference sequence). In DNA, the CDR3 is TGTGCCACCAGCAGAGATAGTAGGGAGCCCATTAGGGAGGGCTCGGCCAACGTCCTGACTTTC. Protein product: CATSRDSREPIREGSANVLTF.

This clonotype was found a few times. The V and J genes are TRBV7-2 and TRBJ2-3; 11 nucleotides agree with TRBD2. Germline V gene lookup returns CDR1 SGHTA and CDR2 FQGNSA. The CDR3 runs to 17 residues. The J segment lost 4 bases and the V segment lost 0 bases, leaving 6 bases of the junction unmatched. The CDR3 DNA sequence: TGTGCCAGCAGCTTAGCCAGTCTAGCGGGAGGATCAGATACGCAGTATTTT. It is translated as CASSLASLAGGSDTQYF.

The rearrangement uses TRBV4-1 and TRBJ2-7, with no clear D. The CDR3 sequence is 14 residues long. V gave up 0 bases and J gave up 2 bases, with 8 bases separating them. The V gene's germline CDR1 is MGHRA and CDR2 YSYEKL. The CDR3 nucleotides read TGCGCCAGCAGCCAAGAGGCCCGAGCCTACGAGCAGTACTTC. It encodes CASSQEARAYEQYF.

The chain is built from TRBV6-1 and TRBJ1-1; D ambiguous. Per the germline V gene, CDR1 is MNHNS and CDR2 is SASEGT. V lost 2 bases, J lost 1 base, and 11 bases lay in between. The CDR3 is 15 amino acids. This CDR3 reads CASSELVIGNTEAFF. The CDR3 bases are TGTGCCAGCAGTGAATTAGTGATCGGGAACACTGAAGCTTTCTTT.

This chain uses TRBV6-5 with TRBJ2-1, with 7 nucleotides matching TRBD2. This CDR3 contains 14 residues. Looked up from germline, CDR1 is MNHEY and CDR2 is SVGAGI. With 5 bases clipped from V and 6 bases from J, the junction kept 7 bases outside the gene matches. The CDR3 DNA is TGTGCCAGCAGTAAGCGGGACGGAGTCAATGAGCAGTTCTTC. Its translation is CASSKRDGVNEQFF.

This clonotype has just a few counts. The gene calls are TRBV28 and TRBJ2-5; D gene ambiguous. The CDR3 extends over 14 amino acids. V dropped 4 bases and J dropped 1 base, with 10 bases sitting between them. Germline-derived CDR1 and CDR2 are MDHEN and SYDVKM. The CDR3 protein is CASSSDAGQETQYF. Written as DNA, the CDR3 is TGTGCCAGCAGTTCGGACGCTGGCCAAGAGACCCAGTACTTC.

This chain uses TRBV5-1 with TRBJ1-2; D gene uncertain. The CDR3 contains 19 residues. Deletions cut 3 bases from V and 5 bases from J, with 29 bases between. Germline V gives CDR1 SGHRS, CDR2 YFSETQ. In DNA form, the CDR3 reads TGCGCCAGCAGCTCGAGATTACCTTACGACCCCGAAGCAGAGTATGGCTACACCTTC. This translates into CASSSRLPYDPEAEYGYTF.

This clonotype was picked up a small number of times. V is TRBV6-5 and J is TRBJ1-1, with 10 bases identical to TRBD1. The CDR3 consists of 15 residues. CDR1 MNHEY and CDR2 SVGAGI come from the germline V gene. V lost 5 bases, J lost 0 bases, and 3 bases stayed unmatched. CDR3 in amino acids: CASSPDRGLNTEAFF. In DNA, the CDR3 is TGTGCCAGCAGTCCCGACAGGGGGCTGAACACTGAAGCTTTCTTT.

This clonotype showed up just a few times. V is TRBV4-3 and J is TRBJ2-4; 8 nucleotides agree with TRBD2. V shed 1 base, J shed 3 bases, and the junction held 5 bases outside the gene matches. CDR3 length: 16 amino acids. Germline-derived CDR1 and CDR2 are LGHNA and YSLEER. The CDR3 DNA reads as TGCGCCAGCAGCCAAGGTAGCGGGAATGTCAAAAACATTCAGTACTTC. Translating gives CASSQGSGNVKNIQYF.

The chain employs TRBV4-3 and TRBJ2-4, with 9 nucleotides matching TRBD1. The CDR3 length is 15 residues. With 1 base clipped from V and 6 bases from J, the junction kept 4 bases outside the gene matches. Germline CDR1 reads LGHNA; CDR2 reads YSLEER. This CDR3 reads CASSQAGQGRNIQYF. CDR3 DNA: TGCGCCAGCAGCCAAGCGGGACAGGGCCGAAACATTCAGTACTTC.

This chain connects TRBV20-1 to TRBJ1-1; perhaps TRBD1 as D (6 bases). The CDR3 loop spans 13 amino acids. CDR1 DFQATT and CDR2 SNEGSKA come from the germline V gene (reference sequence). V lost 7 bases, J lost 4 bases, and 16 bases lay in between. The CDR3 protein is CSVPQTGCTEAFF. The CDR3 coding sequence is TGCAGTGTCCCCCAAACAGGGTGCACTGAAGCTTTCTTT.

The rearrangement joins TRBV15 to TRBJ2-1, with D possibly TRBD1 on 6 matching bases. V was pared by 1 base and J by 9 bases, with 13 bases between. Germline values: CDR1 LNHNV, CDR2 YYDKDF (reference sequence). The length of the CDR3 is 14 residues. The CDR3 nucleotides read TGTGCCACCAGCAGAGCGGAGGCCAGGGGTGAGCAGTTCTTC. This sequence encodes CATSRAEARGEQFF.